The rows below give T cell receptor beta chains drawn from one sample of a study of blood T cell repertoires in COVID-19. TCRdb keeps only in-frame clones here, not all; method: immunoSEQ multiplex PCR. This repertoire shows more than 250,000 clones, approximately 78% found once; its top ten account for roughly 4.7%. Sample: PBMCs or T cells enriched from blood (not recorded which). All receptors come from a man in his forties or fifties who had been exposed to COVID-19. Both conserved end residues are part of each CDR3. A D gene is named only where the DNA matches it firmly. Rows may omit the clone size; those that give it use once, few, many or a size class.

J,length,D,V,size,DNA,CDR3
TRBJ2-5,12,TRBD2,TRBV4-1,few,TGCGCCAGCAGCCAGGCGGGAGGGACCCAGTACTTC,CASSQAGGTQYF
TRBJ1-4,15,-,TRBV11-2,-,TGTGCCAGCAGCTTTGTTGAGGCAGGGCAGGAAAAACTGTTTTTT,CASSFVEAGQEKLFF
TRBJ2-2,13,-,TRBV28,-,TGTGCCAGCATCCAAGGGGGTACCGGGGAGCTGTTTTTT,CASIQGGTGELFF
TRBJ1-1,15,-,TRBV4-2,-,TGTGCCAGCAGCCAAGAGTTTAGCACGAACACTGAAGCTTTCTTT,CASSQEFSTNTEAFF
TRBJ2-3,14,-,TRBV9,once,TGTGCCAGCAGCGTAGGGAGCCATACAGATACGCAGTATTTT,CASSVGSHTDTQYF
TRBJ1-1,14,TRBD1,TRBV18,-,TGTGCCAGCCGCGGGACAGGTGAGAACACTGAAGCTTTCTTT,CASRGTGENTEAFF
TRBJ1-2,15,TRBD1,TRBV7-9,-,TGTGCCAGCCACGTCGAGGGACAGCGACACTATGGCTACACCTTC,CASHVEGQRHYGYTF
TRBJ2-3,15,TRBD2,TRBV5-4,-,TGTGCCAGCAGCCCGCCGGGACTAGGGGCAGATACGCAGTATTTT,CASSPPGLGADTQYF
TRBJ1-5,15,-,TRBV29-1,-,TGCAGCGTTGCCGACGGACTACTCGGCAATCAGCCCCAGCATTTT,CSVADGLLGNQPQHF
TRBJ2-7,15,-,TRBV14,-,TGTGCCAGCAGCCGTACCGGGACTTTGGCCTACGAGCAGTACTTC,CASSRTGTLAYEQYF
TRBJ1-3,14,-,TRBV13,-,TGTGCCAGCAGGGTACAGACAGTCGGAAACACCATATATTTT,CASRVQTVGNTIYF
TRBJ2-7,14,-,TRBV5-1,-,TGCGCCAGCAGCGTTAGCGCGAGCTCCTACGAGCAGTACTTC,CASSVSASSYEQYF
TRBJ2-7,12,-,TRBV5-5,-,TGTGCCAGCAGCGGGACCAGGGGAGAGCAGTACTTC,CASSGTRGEQYF
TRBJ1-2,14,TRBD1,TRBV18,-,TGTGCCAGCTCACCACGGGACAGGGGGTATGGCTACACCTTC,CASSPRDRGYGYTF
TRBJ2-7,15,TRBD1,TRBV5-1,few,TGCGCCAGCAGCCGCGACCTGACAGGGCCCCCCGAGCAGTACTTC,CASSRDLTGPPEQYF
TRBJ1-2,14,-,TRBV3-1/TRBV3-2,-,TGTGCCAGCAGCCAAGCCAACTACGGGGGAGGCTACACCTTC,CASSQANYGGGYTF
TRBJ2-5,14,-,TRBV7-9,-,TGTGCCAGCAGTTGGGGGGATGGGACGGAGACCCAGTACTTC,CASSWGDGTETQYF
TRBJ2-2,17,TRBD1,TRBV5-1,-,TGCGCCAGCAGCTTCGGGACAGGGGGCCGTCACACCGGGGAGCTGTTTTTT,CASSFGTGGRHTGELFF
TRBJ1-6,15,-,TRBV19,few,TGTGCCAGTAGCATATCCAAGGAGCATAATTCACCCCTCCACTTT,CASSISKEHNSPLHF